This T cell receptor beta chain was obtained from a study of glioma-infiltrating T cells after dendritic cell vaccination (dated by TCRdb to about 2016). With regard to the full study: The cohort included some 15 glioblastoma patients drawn from Phase I and II dendritic cell vaccination trials, of whom 9 were newly diagnosed and 6 had recurrent disease. Autologous tumor lysate-pulsed dendritic cell vaccination was administered to the patients between about 2003 and 2012. Three intradermal dendritic cell vaccine injections were administered to patients at biweekly intervals in the arm below the axilla. Deep sequencing of TCR beta CDR3 regions was used to quantify tumor-infiltrating lymphocyte content and compare tumor and blood repertoires in dendritic cell-vaccinated glioblastoma patients. Survival after dendritic cell vaccination was correlated with TCR sequencing metrics such as TIL content and the overlap between tumor and blood repertoires. The vaccine was prepared from monocyte-derived dendritic cells that were cultured for approximately seven days with IL-4 and GM-CSF and then pulsed overnight with autologous tumor lysate.

To note about this clone: Its antigen target is currently unknown. Base qualities are not at hand, and no much larger clone is one base apart.

The intended sense of this specimen's time point label: after dendritic cell vaccination, including at tumor progression/relapse. To be selected, patients needed enough residual fresh-frozen tumor tissue and more than two years of available survival data. None of the glioblastoma patients carried an isocitrate dehydrogenase mutation, although molecular status otherwise varied. PBMC were collected before vaccination, two weeks after the third vaccination, and at tumor progression when it occurred. Genomic DNA was extracted with the Qiagen DNeasy Blood extraction Kit. Germline trimming: 3 bases from V, 6 bases from J; junction bases outside gene matches: 6. CDR1 KGHSH and CDR2 LQKENI are derived from the germline V gene. Including cysteine and phenylalanine, the CDR3 has 15 amino acids. Left in the record is the CDR3 DNA by itself, 45 bases read in frame from the first base. The immunoSEQ assay amplified TCRB CDR3 regions from 2 micrograms of genomic DNA, or from all available DNA when less than that amount was available. The multiplex PCR relied on 60 forward primers for TCR V beta segments and 13 reverse primers for J beta segments. To estimate reads per starting template, synthetic control templates were spiked into each sample at limiting dilution. Reads of 87 bp were generated by sequencing on the Illumina HiSeq System. Concerning the study's data processing: PCR and sequencing errors were removed by merging closely related sequences with a nearest neighbor algorithm. TCR overlap was measured as the percentage of unique tumor TCR beta sequences also present in the same patient's peripheral blood. TCRdb retrieved this table from immuneACCESS and kept in-frame rearrangements only. Not all clones are present; in checked studies, unresolved V genes account for under half, and no reason is known for the remainder. Clone size and V and J calls were adopted from that table, with D and trimming inferred from the DNA. This sample holds roughly 100,000 clones; under 85% were observed only once. The ten largest clones capture roughly 6.8% of the sample.

Study-level results and caveats: No direct relationship between TCR clonality and survival was found, suggesting that a diverse polyclonal response may matter. After dendritic cell vaccination, a higher estimated pretreatment TIL content predicted longer time to progression and longer overall survival. The TCR overlap response model with three groups was called speculative and said to need prospective validation. The cohort was small and heterogeneous, with few patients having full blood and tumor sets and even fewer initial-recurrent tumor pairs.

The sequenced sample was blood, obtained after dendritic cell vaccination. The receptor chain draws on TRBV18 and TRBJ1-2, with 11 bases matching TRBD1. The clonotype was recovered from a human donor with glioblastoma. The DNA reads TGTGCCAGCTCACCCTCGGACAGGGGGCTCGATGGCTACACCTTC. It codes for CASSPSDRGLDGYTF. The full variable domain, completed from the reference TRBV18 and TRBJ1-2 proteins outside the CDR3, reads NAGVMQNPRHLVRRRGQEARLRCSPMKGHSHVYWYRQLPEEGLKFMVYLQKENIIDESGMPKERFSAEFPKEGPSILRIQQVVRGDSAAYFCASSPSDRGLDGYTFGSGTRLTVV.